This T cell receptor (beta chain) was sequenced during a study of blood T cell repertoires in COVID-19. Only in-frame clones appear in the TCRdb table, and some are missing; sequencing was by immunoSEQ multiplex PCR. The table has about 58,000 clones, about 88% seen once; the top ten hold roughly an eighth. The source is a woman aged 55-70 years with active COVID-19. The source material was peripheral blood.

Here the CDR3 DNA reads TGCAGCGCGACAGGGACTATCGCCGACACCGGGGAGCTGTTTTTT. Its translation is CSATGTIADTGELFF. The rearrangement links TRBV29-1 to TRBJ2-2; D possibly uses TRBD1 or TRBD2 (7 bases each). V lost 7 bases and J 3 bases, leaving 18 bases between the germline ends. The germline V gene has CDR1 SQVTM and CDR2 ANQGSEA. The CDR3 extends over 15 amino acids.